The rows below give T cell receptor beta chains drawn from one sample of a study of blood T cell repertoires in COVID-19. Clones were read by immunoSEQ multiplex PCR, and TCRdb kept only the in-frame ones, dropping some. The sample holds about 69,000 clones, approximately 90% seen once. The specimen sequenced was peripheral blood. The receptor set was obtained from a man younger than 45 with acute or convalescent COVID-19. CDR3s include the opening cysteine and the closing phenylalanine or tryptophan. The D gene is left open where the match is weak. Clone size is not always given. Where it is, it says once, few, many or a class for expanded clones.

CDR3: CASSAGQGRGYTF
DNA: TGTGCCAGCAGCGCGGGACAGGGGAGAGGCTACACCTTC
J: TRBJ1-2
length: 13
V: TRBV9
D: TRBD1
size: many

CDR3: CASSQDPGQSMATQYF
DNA: TGCGCCAGCAGCCAAGATCCGGGACAGTCAATGGCTACGCAGTATTTT
J: TRBJ2-3
length: 16
V: TRBV4-1
D: TRBD1
size: NA

CDR3: CASSLRLAGDFNEQFF
DNA: TGTGCCAGCAGCTTGCGTCTAGCGGGAGACTTCAACGAGCAGTTCTTC
J: TRBJ2-1
length: 16
V: TRBV5-4
D: TRBD2
size: NA

CDR3: CASSYSGTSGIDEQFF
DNA: TGTGCCAGCAGTTACTCCGGGACTAGCGGGATTGATGAGCAGTTCTTC
J: TRBJ2-1
length: 16
V: TRBV6-2/TRBV6-3
D: TRBD2
size: NA

CDR3: CASSPRLAGYTDTQYF
DNA: TGTGCCAGCAGCCCACGACTAGCGGGGTACACAGATACGCAGTATTTT
J: TRBJ2-3
length: 16
V: TRBV7-6
D: TRBD2
size: NA

CDR3: CAWSVLQGYGYTF
DNA: TGTGCCTGGAGTGTTTTGCAGGGCTATGGCTACACCTTC
J: TRBJ1-2
length: 13
V: TRBV30
D: NA
size: NA

CDR3: CATYTRGEVYGYTF
DNA: TGTGCCACCTATACCCGCGGTGAGGTCTATGGCTACACCTTC
J: TRBJ1-2
length: 14
V: TRBV19
D: NA
size: NA

CDR3: CASSQDRGRDIQYF
DNA: TGTGCCAGCAGCCAGGACAGGGGGCGGGACATTCAGTACTTC
J: TRBJ2-4
length: 14
V: TRBV4-2
D: TRBD1
size: NA

CDR3: CASSLAPLAGEEQFF
DNA: TGCGCCAGCAGCTTGGCCCCACTAGCGGGGGAAGAGCAGTTCTTC
J: TRBJ2-1
length: 15
V: TRBV5-1
D: TRBD2
size: NA

CDR3: CASSDAGGANTGELFF
DNA: TGCGCCAGCAGTGATGCGGGGGGCGCGAACACCGGGGAGCTGTTTTTT
J: TRBJ2-2
length: 16
V: TRBV10-1
D: TRBD2
size: NA

CDR3: CASSQDGGTSNEKLFF
DNA: TGTGCCAGCAGCCAAGATGGGGGGACCTCTAATGAAAAACTGTTTTTT
J: TRBJ1-4
length: 16
V: TRBV4-2
D: NA
size: few

CDR3: CASSPGTGGFGKSYNEQFF
DNA: TGTGCCAGTAGCCCTGGGACAGGGGGCTTCGGGAAGTCCTACAATGAGCAGTTCTTC
J: TRBJ2-1
length: 19
V: TRBV19
D: TRBD1
size: NA

CDR3: CAWSIPWTSNTEAFF
DNA: TGTGCCTGGAGTATCCCCTGGACTTCGAACACTGAAGCTTTCTTT
J: TRBJ1-1
length: 15
V: TRBV30
D: NA
size: NA